A selection of T cell receptor beta chains follows, all from one sample in a study of blood T cell repertoires in COVID-19. Clones were read by immunoSEQ multiplex PCR, and TCRdb kept only the in-frame ones, dropping some. This sample yields 150,000 to 200,000 clones, of which more than 90% are seen a single time; roughly a sixth belongs to the top ten. Specimen: peripheral blood. The receptor source for this set is a man aged 60 to 75 with active or convalescent COVID-19. The CDR3 runs from the conserved cysteine through the conserved F or W. The order of the fields is J gene, D gene, clone size, V gene, CDR3 protein, CDR3 DNA. D genes are given only for firm matches. Expanded clones get a size class; other rows say once, few or many, or leave the size out.

TRBJ1-1 TRBD1 NA TRBV27 CASKGQGAGAFF TGTGCCAGCAAGGGACAGGGGGCGGGAGCTTTCTTT
TRBJ2-3 TRBD1 NA TRBV24-1 CATSDGQVGTDTQYF TGTGCCACCAGTGACGGACAGGTAGGCACAGATACGCAGTATTTT
TRBJ2-3 TRBD2 NA TRBV27 CASSLASGTDSPDTQYF TGTGCCAGCAGTTTGGCCAGCGGGACGGATTCGCCCGATACGCAGTATTTT
TRBJ1-5 NA NA TRBV19 CASTTFRDTKNHQPQHF TGTGCCAGTACCACCTTCCGGGACACAAAAAATCATCAGCCCCAGCATTTT
TRBJ1-2 TRBD1 NA TRBV6-4 CASRPEGQPAYGYTF TGTGCCAGCCGGCCGGAGGGACAGCCGGCGTATGGCTACACCTTC
TRBJ1-3 NA NA TRBV28 CASSPPTGISGNTIYF TGTGCCAGCAGTCCTCCCACAGGGATCTCTGGAAACACCATATATTTT
TRBJ2-1 TRBD1 NA TRBV11-3 CASSLGGTGTNEQFF TGTGCCAGCAGCTTAGGGGGGACAGGGACGAATGAGCAGTTCTTC
TRBJ1-1 NA once TRBV19 CASSKARITEAFF TGTGCCAGTAGTAAGGCGAGGATCACTGAAGCTTTCTTT
TRBJ1-2 NA NA TRBV20-1 CSARFYGYTF TGCAGTGCCCGTTTCTATGGCTACACCTTC
TRBJ1-2 TRBD1 NA TRBV30 CAWMSTGASGYTF TGTGCCTGGATGAGCACAGGGGCGAGTGGCTACACCTTC
TRBJ1-2 NA NA TRBV24-1 CATSDSPPDRLTNYGYTF TGTGCCACCAGTGATTCCCCCCCCGACAGGCTAACTAACTATGGCTACACCTTC
TRBJ2-7 NA NA TRBV23-1 CASSQSIGDEQYF TGCGCCAGCAGTCAATCGATCGGGGACGAGCAGTACTTC